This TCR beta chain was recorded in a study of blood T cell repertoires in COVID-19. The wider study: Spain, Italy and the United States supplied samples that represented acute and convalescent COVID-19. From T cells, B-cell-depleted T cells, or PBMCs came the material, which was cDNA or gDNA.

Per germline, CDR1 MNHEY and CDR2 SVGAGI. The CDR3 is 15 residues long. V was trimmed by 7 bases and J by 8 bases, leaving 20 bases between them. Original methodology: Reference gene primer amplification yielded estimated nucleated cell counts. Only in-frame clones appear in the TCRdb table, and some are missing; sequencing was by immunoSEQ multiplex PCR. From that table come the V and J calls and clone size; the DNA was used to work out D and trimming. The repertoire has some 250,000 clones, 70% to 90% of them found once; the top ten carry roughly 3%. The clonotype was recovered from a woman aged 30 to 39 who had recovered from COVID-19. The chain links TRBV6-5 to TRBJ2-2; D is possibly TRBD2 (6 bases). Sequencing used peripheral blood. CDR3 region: CASTTSFGGKGELFF. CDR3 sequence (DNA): TGTGCCAGCACCACCTCGTTTGGAGGGAAAGGGGAGCTGTTTTTT.